One T cell receptor beta chain is described in this entry. The CDR3 goes on 3 residues after the read ends, and that part is filled in from the germline J gene. Using immunoSEQ multiplex PCR, the repertoire was profiled, and TCRdb retains in-frame clones only, with some absent. The sample table includes 12,000 to 15,000 clones. Trimming took 6 bases from V and 4 from J, leaving 4 bases between them. The CDR3 has 11 amino acids. Germline V gene lookup returns CDR1 LNHDA and CDR2 SQIVND (reference sequence). Recipients received nonmyeloablative bone marrow transplants from related graft donors, with transient mixed chimerism. Unstimulated regulatory T cells (CD4+CD25+CD127-), CD4+CD25- non-regulatory cells, CD4 and CD8 cells were FACS-sorted from thawed PBMCs. The source of the sample is a study of Tregs in tolerant kidney transplant recipients.

The V call is TRBV19, the J call TRBJ2-1, with no clear D. The source was CD4+ T cells from blood (PBMCs), collected 12 months after the transplant. This sequence was found in a human patient who received a combined kidney and bone marrow transplant. The graft donor may have contributed some T cells. The sequenced CDR3 bases are TGTGCCAGTAGCCATTACAATGAG. Translated: CASSHYNE. The full CDR3 protein reads CASSHYNEQFF.